This T cell receptor beta chain emerged from a study of T-cell reconstitution after alpha-beta-depleted transplantation in children. The CDR3 contains 15 residues. The germline V gene encodes CDR1 SEHNR and CDR2 FQNEAQ (reference sequence). The study, taken as a whole, reports: Several hundred expanded graft clones reportedly supplied alpha-beta T cells about two months after transplant. Some patients' high day-60 TCRbeta diversity was attributed to recipient cells surviving conditioning. T-cell numbers and diversity one year post-transplant derived largely from freshly generated T cells.

Using unique molecular identifiers, the investigators prepared the TCRbeta library. One entry per CDR3 protein, called by TCRdb with MiXCR from the PCR reads. The table includes about 280,000 distinct CDR3 sequences, 11% detected once. This clonotype was counted at least ten times. Its cognate antigen is unknown. The sequence came from a male patient aged 2-15 years who had a stem cell transplant for chronic granulomatous disease, so the T cells may come from the graft donor. The chain couples TRBV7-9 to TRBJ2-6, with D possibly matching TRBD1 (5 bases). The source was peripheral blood, collected 180 days after TCRalphabeta/CD19-depleted stem cell transplant. Written as DNA, the CDR3 is TGTGCGTCGGGCCCGAAGGGGACTGGGGCCAACGTCCTGACTTTC. This sequence encodes CASGPKGTGANVLTF.